This T cell receptor beta chain was identified in a study of OX40 agonist ivuxolimab in advanced cancers. The wider study: Age averaged about 66 years (range about 23 to 85), and around 87% were male. Of the participants, around 39% had some prior anti-PD-1, anti-PD-L1 or anti-CTLA-4 therapy, which was allowed.

Systemic immunosuppression or autoimmune disease history was grounds to exclude patients. The CDR3 extends over 12 amino acids. Germline lookup yields CDR1 SGDLS and CDR2 YYNGEE. Between the trimmed V and J ends, which lost 8 bases and 4 bases, there was a span of 9 bases. As for this clone: The antigen is unknown.

General study points: Some of the nonresponding patients also showed low levels of normalized T-cell clonal expansion.

Assay used: immunoSEQ multiplex PCR; TCRdb lists only in-frame clones, some missing. The sample consists of more than 50,000 clones, 84% of them appearing once. The chain has TRBV9 and TRBJ2-2; D is unclear. The receptor was derived from an adult with an advanced solid tumor such as melanoma, head and neck, liver or kidney cancer. Source: CD4+ or CD8+ T cells sorted from blood, taken in a trial of the OX40 agonist ivuxolimab. The CDR3 loop reads CARPCSTGELFF. CDR3 nucleotide sequence: TGTGCCAGACCTTGTTCCACCGGGGAGCTGTTTTTT.